This entry lists 21 T cell receptor beta chains sequenced from one sample in a study of blood T cell repertoires in COVID-19. Method: immunoSEQ multiplex PCR; TCRdb's copy keeps in-frame clones and lacks some. The table shows a few hundred thousand clones, with around 92% occurring only once. Sequencing was done on a sample of peripheral blood. The receptors shown here come from a person aged 18 to 29 with COVID-19, enrolled during active disease.

The chain uses TRBV7-2 and TRBJ2-5, with 13 positions matching TRBD2. After removal of 3 bases from V and 4 bases from J, the junction contained 8 bases not matched to a gene. CDR1 and CDR2 (germline): SGHTA, FQGNSA. There are 17 residues in the CDR3. The CDR3 loop reads CASSLGRTSGSLETQYF. CDR3 in DNA: TGTGCCAGCAGCTTGGGGAGGACTAGCGGGAGCCTAGAGACCCAGTACTTC. Using reference TRBV7-2 and TRBJ2-5 for the parts outside the CDR3, the full variable domain is GAGVSQSPSNKVTEKGKDVELRCDPISGHTALYWYRQSLGQGLEFLIYFQGNSAPDKSGLPSDRFSAERTGGSVSTLTIQRTQQEDSAVYLCASSLGRTSGSLETQYFGPGTRLLVL.

This clone was detected only once. The rearrangement joins TRBV21-1 to TRBJ2-7; TRBD2 was called by the table and not checked on the DNA. TRBV21-1 is deemed a pseudogene. This CDR3 region has 15 residues. The CDR3 DNA reads as TGTGCCAGCAGCAAAGCCGCGGGGCTAAAGTACGAGCAGTACTTC. As protein: CASSKAAGLKYEQYF.

The chain recombines TRBV10-3 with TRBJ2-1, with 9 bases fitting TRBD2. This CDR3 contains 15 residues. Germline values: CDR1 ENHRY, CDR2 SYGVKD. V shed 2 bases, J shed 6 bases, and the junction held 5 bases outside the gene matches. In nucleotides, the CDR3 is TGTGCCATCAGTGAGCGGAGCGGGAGGAGCAATGAGCAGTTCTTC. Its translation: CAISERSGRSNEQFF.

The chain recombines TRBV9 with TRBJ2-7; tentatively, D is TRBD2 (5 bases). The germline V gene has CDR1 SGDLS and CDR2 YYNGEE. The CDR3 spans 16 residues. V was clipped by 3 bases and J by 4 bases, with 20 bases between them. CDR3 sequence reads: CASSGGQAPTSYEQYF. In DNA, the CDR3 is TGTGCCAGCAGCGGAGGGCAGGCGCCTACCTCTTACGAGCAGTACTTC.

The V and J genes are TRBV27 and TRBJ1-4, with D perhaps matching TRBD1 (6 bases). Germline loops: CDR1 MNHEY, CDR2 SMNVEV (reference sequence). The length of the CDR3 is 17 residues. V lost 5 bases and J 2 bases, leaving 18 bases between the germline ends. The CDR3 region has the DNA TGTGCCAGCAGTCCCCTAGAGGTACAGGGCACTAATGAAAAACTGTTTTTT. Translated: CASSPLEVQGTNEKLFF.

This clone was recorded once. V gene TRBV5-5 combines with J gene TRBJ2-7; 7 bases map to TRBD1. CDR3 length: 12 residues. The germline V gene has CDR1 SGHKS and CDR2 YYEKEE (reference sequence). Trimming took 4 bases from V and 5 from J; bases not matched to a gene: 3. The CDR3 coding sequence is TGTGCCAGCAGCCCCGGGACAGACGAGCAGTACTTC. Translating it yields CASSPGTDEQYF.

The V call is TRBV7-9, the J call TRBJ2-1; TRBD2 agrees at 9 bases. Germline CDR1 and CDR2: SEHNR and FQNEAQ (reference sequence). The CDR3 runs 19 residues. V was clipped by 5 bases and J by 0 bases; unmatched bases: 14. The CDR3 DNA reads as TGTGCCAGCAGCAGAGGGACTAGCCGACTGTCTAGCTCCTACAATGAGCAGTTCTTC. Amino acids: CASSRGTSRLSSSYNEQFF.

V is TRBV28 and J is TRBJ1-5, with a weak D call TRBD1 (6 bases). The CDR3 has 15 residues. Germline V gives CDR1 MDHEN, CDR2 SYDVKM. V gave up 3 bases and J gave up 2 bases, with 11 bases separating them. The CDR3 here is CASSFRGVGNQPQHF. Written as DNA, the CDR3 is TGTGCCAGCAGTTTCAGGGGAGTTGGCAATCAGCCCCAGCATTTT.

The chain couples TRBV5-6 to TRBJ1-5; D perhaps matches TRBD1 (5 bases). The CDR3 contains 15 residues. CDR1 SGHDT and CDR2 YYEEEE come from the germline V gene. Trimming removed 2 bases from V and 5 bases from J, with 14 bases in between. CDR3 region: CASSFLGGGDQPQHF. The DNA for the CDR3 is TGTGCCAGCAGCTTTCTGGGGGGAGGGGATCAGCCCCAGCATTTT.

V is TRBV4-1 and J is TRBJ2-2, with 10 bases lining up with TRBD2. The V segment lost 4 bases and the J segment 3 bases; nucleotides outside the gene matches: 5. Germline assignment: CDR1 MGHRA and CDR2 YSYEKL. The CDR3 contains 16 residues. The CDR3 loop is CASSPPAGGYTGELFF. In DNA, the CDR3 is TGCGCCAGCAGCCCACCAGCGGGAGGGTACACCGGGGAGCTGTTTTTT.

The rearrangement links TRBV4-2 to TRBJ2-5; a weak D match, TRBD2 (6 bases). Trimming took off 3 bases at V and 3 bases at J, with 14 bases between the two ends. CDR1 LGHNA and CDR2 YNFKEQ come from the germline V gene. CDR3 length equals 15 residues. Here the CDR3 DNA reads TGTGCCAGCAGCCATTCCCTTAGCGGTGAAGAGACCCAGTACTTC. This gives the protein CASSHSLSGEETQYF.

The chain joins TRBV7-9 to TRBJ1-4; TRBD1 is a possible D gene (6 bases). Germline-derived CDR1 and CDR2 are SEHNR and FQNEAQ (reference sequence). The CDR3 spans 17 residues. V shed 5 bases and J shed 0 bases, with 16 bases lying between them. The CDR3: CASSVTGWWATNEKLFF. The CDR3, as DNA: TGTGCCAGCAGCGTTACAGGGTGGTGGGCAACTAATGAAAAACTGTTTTTT.

The chain combines TRBV18 with TRBJ1-5, with D possibly TRBD1 on 5 matching bases. This CDR3 has 14 amino acids. The germline CDR1 and CDR2 sequences are KGHSH and LQKENI. V lost 3 bases and J 7 bases, leaving 13 bases between the germline ends. CDR3 sequence (DNA): TGTGCCAGCTCACCGGGGCCCCCACCCCAGCCCCAGCATTTT. It encodes CASSPGPPPQPQHF.

The chain links TRBV6-1 to TRBJ2-1; TRBD2 agrees at 7 bases. This CDR3 region has 17 residues. From germline, CDR1 is MNHNS and CDR2 SASEGT. V was pared by 4 bases and J by 0 bases, with 9 bases of the junction left unmatched. CDR3 sequence: CASSGPFGTISYNEQFF. CDR3 DNA sequence: TGTGCCAGCAGTGGCCCCTTCGGGACTATCTCCTACAATGAGCAGTTCTTC.

This rearrangement joins TRBV27 to TRBJ1-1; D is perhaps TRBD1 (6 bases). The V gene's germline CDR1 is MNHEY and CDR2 SMNVEV (reference sequence). V was pared by 5 bases and J by 6 bases, with 13 bases between. This CDR3 spans 13 amino acids. The CDR3, as DNA: TGTGCCAGCAGTCTGTGGACAGCCTCTGAAGCTTTCTTT. Its protein product is CASSLWTASEAFF.

The chain carries TRBV7-2 and TRBJ2-5, with D tentatively TRBD1 (6 bases). Germline V CDR1 and CDR2: SGHTA, FQGNSA. Between the trimmed V and J ends, which lost 8 bases and 3 bases, there was a span of 13 bases. The CDR3 length is 13 residues. The CDR3 coding sequence is TGTGCCAGCGGCGAGGACAGAGAAGAGACCCAGTACTTC. It is translated as CASGEDREETQYF.

This clone is labeled as medium-sized. Other DNA sequences in this sample translate to the same CDR3. This chain links TRBV6-5 with TRBJ1-2; TRBD1 matches at 7 bases. The CDR3 sequence is 15 residues long. V shed 7 bases and J 3 bases; nucleotides not matched to a gene: 11. Germline CDR1 MNHEY, CDR2 SVGAGI. CDR3 amino acids: CASTLTRGQHYGYTF. Written as DNA, the CDR3 is TGTGCCAGCACTCTTACAAGGGGACAGCACTATGGCTACACCTTC.

The V and J genes are TRBV6-5 and TRBJ2-3, with 13 bases aligning to TRBD2. This CDR3 has 15 residues. Germline V lookup: CDR1 MNHEY, CDR2 SVGAGI. V dropped 6 bases and J dropped 6; count of bases not matched to a gene: 6. The CDR3 is CASSTRLAGGDTQYF. CDR3 sequence (DNA): TGTGCCAGCAGCACGAGACTAGCGGGAGGCGATACGCAGTATTTT.

The chain joins TRBV6-2 or TRBV6-3 to TRBJ2-5, with D unclear. This CDR3 comprises 13 residues. V was pared by 2 bases and J by 2 bases, with 6 bases between. Per the germline V gene, CDR1 is MNHEY and CDR2 is SVGEGT. The CDR3 sequence: CASSYPQQETQYF. As DNA, the CDR3 is TGTGCCAGCAGTTACCCCCAGCAAGAGACCCAGTACTTC.

Sample share makes this clone medium-sized (0.01 to 0.1%). This sequence joins TRBV6-2 or TRBV6-3 and TRBJ2-1, with no clear D. The V gene's germline CDR1 is MNHEY and CDR2 SVGEGT. The germline V and J ends were trimmed by 0 bases and 7 bases, with 19 bases remaining between them. The CDR3 is 17 amino acids. CDR3 amino acids: CASSYSRSTLGPNEQFF. The CDR3 DNA follows: TGTGCCAGCAGTTACTCGAGGTCGACGCTCGGCCCGAATGAGCAGTTCTTC.

The chain couples TRBV7-8 to TRBJ1-1, with D maybe TRBD1 (5 bases). The CDR3 runs 14 residues. V gave up 5 bases and J gave up 4 bases, with 14 bases separating them. CDR1 is SGHVS and CDR2 is FQNEAQ in the germline V gene. The CDR3 loop is CASSLRGDPTEAFF. The CDR3 DNA reads as TGTGCCAGCAGCCTCCGGGGGGACCCCACTGAAGCTTTCTTT.